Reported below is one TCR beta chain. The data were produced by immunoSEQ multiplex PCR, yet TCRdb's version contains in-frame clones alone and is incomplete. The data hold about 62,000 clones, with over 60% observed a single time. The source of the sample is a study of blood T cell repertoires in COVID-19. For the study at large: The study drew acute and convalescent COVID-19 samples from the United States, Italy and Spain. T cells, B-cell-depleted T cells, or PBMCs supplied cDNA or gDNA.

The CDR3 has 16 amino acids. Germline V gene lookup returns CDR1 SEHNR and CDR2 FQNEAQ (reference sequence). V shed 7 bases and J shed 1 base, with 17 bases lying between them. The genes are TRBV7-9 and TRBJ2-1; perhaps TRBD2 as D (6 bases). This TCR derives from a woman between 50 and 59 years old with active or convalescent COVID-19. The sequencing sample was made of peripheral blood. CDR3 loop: CASTERRERSYNEQFF. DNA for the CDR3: TGTGCCAGCACCGAGCGGCGGGAAAGGTCCTACAATGAGCAGTTCTTC.